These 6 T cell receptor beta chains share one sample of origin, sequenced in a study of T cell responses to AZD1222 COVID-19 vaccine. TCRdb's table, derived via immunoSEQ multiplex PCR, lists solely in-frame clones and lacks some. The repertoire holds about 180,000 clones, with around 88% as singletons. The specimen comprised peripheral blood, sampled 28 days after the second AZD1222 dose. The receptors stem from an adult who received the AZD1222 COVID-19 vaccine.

The CDR3 region is CASSPRGQGSYEQYF. As DNA, the CDR3 is TGCGCCAGCAGCCCCCGGGGACAGGGGTCCTACGAGCAGTACTTC. The rearrangement links TRBV5-1 to TRBJ2-7; TRBD1 agrees at 10 bases. Germline CDR1 is SGHRS and CDR2 is YFSETQ. The V segment lost 4 bases and the J segment 1 base; nucleotides outside the gene matches: 5. The CDR3 sequence is 15 residues long.

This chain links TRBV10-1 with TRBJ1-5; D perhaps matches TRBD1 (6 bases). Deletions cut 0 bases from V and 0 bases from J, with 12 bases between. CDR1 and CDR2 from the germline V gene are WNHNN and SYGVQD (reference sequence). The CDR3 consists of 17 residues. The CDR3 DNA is TGCGCCAGCAGTGAGTCCCCGTGGGACAATAGCAATCAGCCCCAGCATTTT. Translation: CASSESPWDNSNQPQHF.

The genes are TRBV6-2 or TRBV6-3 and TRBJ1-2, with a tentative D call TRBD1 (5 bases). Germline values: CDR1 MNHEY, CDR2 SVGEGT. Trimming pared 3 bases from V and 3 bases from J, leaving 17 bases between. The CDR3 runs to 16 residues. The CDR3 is CASSYSIRGEDYGYTF. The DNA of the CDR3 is TGTGCCAGCAGTTATAGTATCCGGGGCGAGGACTATGGCTACACCTTC.

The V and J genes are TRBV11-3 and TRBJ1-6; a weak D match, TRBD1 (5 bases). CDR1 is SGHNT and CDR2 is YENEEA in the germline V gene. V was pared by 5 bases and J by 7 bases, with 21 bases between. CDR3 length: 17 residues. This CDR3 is CASSLRPRVLKNSPLHF. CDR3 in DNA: TGTGCCAGCAGCCTGAGGCCCAGGGTTTTGAAGAATTCACCCCTCCACTTT.

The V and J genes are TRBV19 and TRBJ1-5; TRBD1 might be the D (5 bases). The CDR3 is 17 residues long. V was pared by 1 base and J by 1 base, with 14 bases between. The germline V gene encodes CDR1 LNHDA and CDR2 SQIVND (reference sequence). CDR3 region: CASSIVARQRSNQPQHF. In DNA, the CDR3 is TGTGCCAGTAGTATAGTTGCCCGACAGAGGAGCAATCAGCCCCAGCATTTT.

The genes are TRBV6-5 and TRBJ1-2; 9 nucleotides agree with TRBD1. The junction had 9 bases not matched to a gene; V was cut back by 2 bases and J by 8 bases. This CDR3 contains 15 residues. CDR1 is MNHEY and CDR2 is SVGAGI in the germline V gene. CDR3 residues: CASSYGLTGGSGYTF. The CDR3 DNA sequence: TGTGCCAGCAGTTACGGTTTGACAGGGGGAAGCGGCTACACCTTC.